This T cell receptor beta chain was identified in a study of radiotherapy plus CTLA-4 blockade in lung cancer. Study context: Disease control was present in 30% to 40% of patients, and objective responses in about 18%. Whole-study findings and limits: Early clone dynamics of blood T cells, plus interferon-beta, reportedly predicted response best. Following radiotherapy plus ipilimumab, tumor-derived TCR clones expanded in the blood.

Sequenced by immunoSEQ multiplex PCR; TCRdb stores in-frame clones only, minus some. The sample has roughly 110,000 clones; more than 75% are singletons. CTLA-4 blockade with ipilimumab, together with focal radiation, was given to patients with chemo-refractory metastatic non-small-cell lung cancer. The V and J ends lost 0 bases and 3 bases respectively, with 14 bases between them. This CDR3 is built from 16 residues. CDR1 and CDR2 (germline): SGHRS, YFSETQ. As concerns this clone: Its specificity is not known.

The material was peripheral blood, obtained from a patient treated with radiotherapy plus ipilimumab. The source of this sequence is a human donor with non-small cell lung cancer that progressed on radiotherapy plus ipilimumab. Some clones in this sample may be carry-over from other donors' samples. The chain uses TRBV5-1 and TRBJ2-3; D possibly matches TRBD1 or TRBD2 (6 bases each). The CDR3 DNA reads as TGCGCCAGCAGCTTGGTAGGGGGGTATGAGACAGATACGCAGTATTTT. Residues: CASSLVGGYETDTQYF.